These T cell receptor beta chains were read from a single sample in a study of blood T cell repertoires in COVID-19. Measured with immunoSEQ multiplex PCR; TCRdb has only the in-frame clones, and not every one. The sample consists of around 300,000 clones, 86% of them appearing once. Source material: peripheral blood. These receptors all come from a woman in her twenties or thirties with active or convalescent COVID-19. Both conserved end residues are trimmed from each CDR3.

>TRBV18
ASSPPSGAGGLETQY
>TRBV7-2
ASSPRLAGTDTQY
>TRBV9
ASSVATGGVTGETQY
>TRBV16
ASSQNRGGGIQY
>TRBV19
ASSSGGSTGELF
>TRBV6-1
ASSSLLQQGYGYT
>TRBV12-3/TRBV12-4
ASSQNRGNTIY
>TRBV7-2
ASSREVNEQF
>TRBV7-9
ASSPPATAGAFTDTQY
>TRBV7-2
ASSLSGRETQY
>TRBV5-1
ASSLAATEKETQY
>TRBV9
ASSPLRDTQY
>TRBV2
ASSDRELAGVNEQF
>TRBV6-2/TRBV6-3
ASSYSIQGGSTDTQY
>TRBV6-5
ASTGRGTGVDEQY
>TRBV7-9
ASSLVSREDPLH
>TRBV6-4
ASSDPNPDRGQSVSRGQPQH
>TRBV6-2/TRBV6-3
ASSYGGTQKEYQETQY
>TRBV6-4
ASSDNSGGTGELF